These T cell receptor beta chains were read from a single sample in a study of blood T cell repertoires in COVID-19. Sequenced by immunoSEQ multiplex PCR; TCRdb stores in-frame clones only, minus some. The sample consists of a few hundred thousand clones, 70% to 90% of them appearing once. The source material was PBMCs or T cells enriched from blood (not recorded which). The receptors originated from a woman aged 25 to 45 who had recovered from COVID-19. Both conserved end residues are part of each CDR3. D genes are given only for firm matches. The size field is filled for only some rows; it gives once, few, many or a size class.

V,J,size,D,CDR3,DNA
TRBV11-2,TRBJ1-2,.,.,CASSLDRMRGYTF,TGTGCCAGCAGCTTAGATCGTATGAGGGGCTACACCTTC
TRBV28,TRBJ2-1,.,TRBD2,CASSPTSGGVGQFF,TGTGCCAGCAGTCCGACTAGCGGGGGGGTCGGGCAGTTCTTC
TRBV5-4,TRBJ1-2,.,.,CASSLIQAGRNYGYTF,TGTGCCAGCAGCTTGATCCAGGCCGGTAGGAACTATGGCTACACCTTC
TRBV11-3,TRBJ2-1,.,TRBD2,CASSPRLANEQFF,TGTGCCAGCAGCCCCAGACTAGCCAATGAGCAGTTCTTC
TRBV28,TRBJ2-7,.,TRBD1,CASSPNRDRGVEQYF,TGTGCCAGCAGTCCTAACCGGGACAGGGGGGTTGAGCAGTACTTC
TRBV2,TRBJ2-2,.,TRBD2,CASSEVLAVGELFF,TGTGCCAGCAGTGAAGTACTAGCGGTCGGGGAGCTGTTTTTT
TRBV4-1,TRBJ1-6,.,.,CASSQGPGGGSPLHF,TGCGCCAGCAGCCAAGGACCGGGGGGAGGTTCACCCCTCCACTTT
TRBV9,TRBJ2-2,.,TRBD2,CASSVGGGAGTGELFF,TGTGCCAGCAGCGTAGGGGGAGGGGCTGGGACCGGGGAGCTGTTTTTT
TRBV6-6,TRBJ2-1,.,.,CASSYDRTTYNEQFF,TGTGCCAGCAGTTACGACAGAACTACCTACAATGAGCAGTTCTTC
TRBV18,TRBJ2-4,.,.,CASSPGQGFGAKNIQYF,TGTGCCAGCTCACCGGGGCAGGGGTTTGGAGCCAAAAACATTCAGTACTTC
TRBV21-1,TRBJ1-2,.,.,CASSKRTGGRLAYGYTF,TGTGCCAGCAGTAAAAGGACAGGCGGTAGACTTGCCTATGGCTACACCTTC
TRBV27,TRBJ2-3,.,TRBD2,CASSLLTSGGLSTDTQYF,TGTGCCAGCAGTTTACTAACTAGCGGGGGGCTAAGCACAGATACGCAGTATTTT
TRBV4-3,TRBJ2-1,.,TRBD2,CASSQDPGGSSYNEQFF,TGCGCCAGCAGCCAAGATCCGGGGGGGAGCTCCTACAATGAGCAGTTCTTC
TRBV5-1,TRBJ2-3,once,TRBD1,CASSHDRAGDTQYF,TGCGCCAGCAGCCACGACAGGGCTGGAGATACGCAGTATTTT
TRBV6-5,TRBJ1-2,once,.,CASSMTVTYGYTF,TGTGCCAGCAGTATGACAGTGACCTATGGCTACACCTTC
TRBV7-2,TRBJ2-7,.,.,CASTGDWPYEQYF,TGTGCCAGCACGGGGGACTGGCCCTACGAGCAGTACTTC
TRBV9,TRBJ1-2,once,.,CASSAGAAGYTF,TGTGCCAGCAGCGCGGGAGCAGCCGGCTACACCTTC
TRBV9,TRBJ1-1,.,TRBD1,CASSVGSTGLTEAFF,TGTGCCAGCAGCGTAGGGTCGACAGGGCTCACTGAAGCTTTCTTT
TRBV4-3,TRBJ1-4,.,TRBD1,CASSQYRGTTNEKLFF,TGCGCCAGCAGCCAATACAGGGGTACAACTAATGAAAAACTGTTTTTT
TRBV5-5,TRBJ2-3,.,TRBD2,CASSQGLAGSTDTQYF,TGTGCCAGCAGCCAGGGACTAGCGGGGAGCACAGATACGCAGTATTTT
TRBV5-1,TRBJ2-1,once,TRBD2,CASSFSGMPYNEQFF,TGCGCCAGCAGCTTTAGCGGGATGCCGTACAATGAGCAGTTCTTC
TRBV19,TRBJ2-3,.,.,CASSIGTGVHDLTSGVTDTQYF,TGTGCCAGTAGTATTGGGACAGGGGTGCACGACTTGACTAGCGGGGTAACAGATACGCAGTATTTT
TRBV7-2,TRBJ2-5,.,TRBD2,CASSLLIGGRAVGKTQYF,TGTGCCAGCAGCTTACTGATCGGCGGGAGGGCCGTTGGAAAGACCCAGTACTTC
TRBV14,TRBJ1-3,.,TRBD1,CASSQRTGRMNTIYF,TGTGCCAGCAGCCAAAGGACAGGGAGGATGAACACCATATATTTT
TRBV19,TRBJ1-2,.,TRBD1,CASFRRGQGNYGYTF,TGTGCCAGTTTCCGCCGGGGACAGGGGAACTATGGCTACACCTTC
TRBV7-9,TRBJ2-3,.,TRBD1,CASLPGQGEATQYF,TGTGCCAGCCTTCCGGGACAGGGAGAGGCTACGCAGTATTTT
TRBV7-8,TRBJ2-1,.,TRBD2,CASSPGLAGGLYNEQFF,TGTGCCAGCAGCCCGGGACTAGCGGGAGGGCTTTACAATGAGCAGTTCTTC
TRBV29-1,TRBJ1-2,once,TRBD1,CSVEPLGTVRLGYTF,TGCAGCGTTGAACCCCTTGGGACAGTACGCCTGGGCTACACCTTC
TRBV29-1,TRBJ1-1,.,TRBD1,CSARPQGSGTEAFF,TGCAGCGCCCGCCCACAGGGGAGTGGCACTGAAGCTTTCTTT
TRBV10-3,TRBJ1-6,.,.,CAISDRASQSPLHF,TGTGCCATCAGTGACAGGGCCTCGCAATCACCCCTCCACTTT
TRBV30,TRBJ2-2,.,.,CAWRQHGTSTGELFF,TGTGCCTGGAGACAGCACGGCACGAGTACCGGGGAGCTGTTTTTT
TRBV5-1,TRBJ2-7,.,TRBD1,CASSSDRVFSEQYF,TGCGCCAGCAGCTCGGACAGGGTTTTTTCCGAGCAGTACTTC
TRBV10-3,TRBJ2-3,.,TRBD2,CAIREMAGVKTDTQYF,TGTGCCATCAGGGAGATGGCGGGGGTTAAAACAGATACGCAGTATTTT
TRBV28,TRBJ1-3,.,.,CASSLYGGWGHSGNTIYF,TGTGCCAGCAGTTTATACGGGGGGTGGGGACACTCTGGAAACACCATATATTTT
TRBV6-2/TRBV6-3,TRBJ1-5,.,.,CASSNGGSSSQPQHF,TGTGCCAGCAGCAACGGGGGGTCGTCGAGTCAGCCCCAGCATTTT
TRBV6-5,TRBJ1-4,.,.,CASRRAALGEKLFF,TGTGCCAGCAGGAGGGCCGCCTTGGGTGAAAAACTGTTTTTT
TRBV7-3,TRBJ1-1,.,.,CASSTTGNTEAFF,TGTGCCAGCAGCACGACAGGGAACACTGAAGCTTTCTTT
TRBV6-1,TRBJ2-7,.,TRBD2,CASSGLPGLAGYEQYF,TGTGCCAGCAGTGGGTTGCCGGGACTAGCGGGCTACGAGCAGTACTTC
TRBV6-4,TRBJ2-7,.,TRBD1,CASSERDSSYEQYF,TGTGCCAGCAGTGAACGGGACAGCTCCTACGAGCAGTACTTC
TRBV7-2,TRBJ1-5,few,.,CASSRGRDQPQHF,TGTGCCAGCAGCCGAGGCAGAGATCAGCCCCAGCATTTT